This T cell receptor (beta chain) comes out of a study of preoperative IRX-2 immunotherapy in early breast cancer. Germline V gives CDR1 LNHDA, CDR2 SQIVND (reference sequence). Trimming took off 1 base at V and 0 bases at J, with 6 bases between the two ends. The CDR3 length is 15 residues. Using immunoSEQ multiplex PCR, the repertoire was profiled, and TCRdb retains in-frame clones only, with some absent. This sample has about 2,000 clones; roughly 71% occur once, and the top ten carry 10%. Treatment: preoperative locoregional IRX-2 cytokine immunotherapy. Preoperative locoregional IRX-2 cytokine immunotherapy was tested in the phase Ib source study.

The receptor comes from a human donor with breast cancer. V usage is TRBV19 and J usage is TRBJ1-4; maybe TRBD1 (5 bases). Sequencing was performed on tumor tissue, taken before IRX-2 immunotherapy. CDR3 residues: CASSIGGATNEKLFF. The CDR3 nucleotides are TGTGCCAGTAGTATAGGAGGGGCAACTAATGAAAAACTGTTTTTT. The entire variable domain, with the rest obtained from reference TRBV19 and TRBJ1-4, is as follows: DGGITQSPKYLFRKEGQNVTLSCEQNLNHDAMYWYRQDPGQGLRLIYYSQIVNDFQKGDIAEGYSVSREKKESFPLTVTSAQKNPTAFYLCASSIGGATNEKLFFGSGTQLSVL.